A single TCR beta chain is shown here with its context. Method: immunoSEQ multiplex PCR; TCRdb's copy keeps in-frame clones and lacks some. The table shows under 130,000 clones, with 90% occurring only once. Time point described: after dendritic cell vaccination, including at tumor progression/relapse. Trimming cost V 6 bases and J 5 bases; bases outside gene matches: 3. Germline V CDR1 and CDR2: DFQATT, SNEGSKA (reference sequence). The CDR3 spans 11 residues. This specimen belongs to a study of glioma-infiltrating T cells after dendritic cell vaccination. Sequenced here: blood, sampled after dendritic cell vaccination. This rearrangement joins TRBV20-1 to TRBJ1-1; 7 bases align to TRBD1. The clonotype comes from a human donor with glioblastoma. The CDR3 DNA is TGCAGTGCAGAGACAGGGACTGAAGCTTTCTTT. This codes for CSAETGTEAFF.